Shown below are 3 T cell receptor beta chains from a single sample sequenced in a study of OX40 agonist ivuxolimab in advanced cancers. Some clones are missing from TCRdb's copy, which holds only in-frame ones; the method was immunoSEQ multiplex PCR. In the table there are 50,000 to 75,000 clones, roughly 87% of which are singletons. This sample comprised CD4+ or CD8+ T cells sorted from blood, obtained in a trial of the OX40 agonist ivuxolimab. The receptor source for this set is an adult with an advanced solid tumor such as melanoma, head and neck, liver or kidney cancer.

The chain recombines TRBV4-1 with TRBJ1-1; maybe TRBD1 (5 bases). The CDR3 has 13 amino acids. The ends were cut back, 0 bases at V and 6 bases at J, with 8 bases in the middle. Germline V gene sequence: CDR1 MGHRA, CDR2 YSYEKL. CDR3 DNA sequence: TGCGCCAGCAGCCAAGATAAGGGGCCTGAAGCTTTCTTT. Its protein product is CASSQDKGPEAFF.

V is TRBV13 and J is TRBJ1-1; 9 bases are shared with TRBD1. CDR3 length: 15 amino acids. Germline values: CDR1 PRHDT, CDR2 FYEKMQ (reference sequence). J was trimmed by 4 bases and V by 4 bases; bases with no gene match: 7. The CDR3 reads CASSSRDREGTEAFF. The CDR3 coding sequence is TGTGCCAGCAGCTCAAGGGACAGGGAGGGCACTGAAGCTTTCTTT.

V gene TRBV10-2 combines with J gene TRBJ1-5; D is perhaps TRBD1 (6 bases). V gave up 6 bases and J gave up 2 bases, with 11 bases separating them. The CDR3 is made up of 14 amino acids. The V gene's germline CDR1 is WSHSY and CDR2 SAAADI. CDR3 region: CASRAGGRNQPQHF. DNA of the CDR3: TGCGCCAGCAGGGCGGGGGGCCGCAATCAGCCCCAGCATTTT.